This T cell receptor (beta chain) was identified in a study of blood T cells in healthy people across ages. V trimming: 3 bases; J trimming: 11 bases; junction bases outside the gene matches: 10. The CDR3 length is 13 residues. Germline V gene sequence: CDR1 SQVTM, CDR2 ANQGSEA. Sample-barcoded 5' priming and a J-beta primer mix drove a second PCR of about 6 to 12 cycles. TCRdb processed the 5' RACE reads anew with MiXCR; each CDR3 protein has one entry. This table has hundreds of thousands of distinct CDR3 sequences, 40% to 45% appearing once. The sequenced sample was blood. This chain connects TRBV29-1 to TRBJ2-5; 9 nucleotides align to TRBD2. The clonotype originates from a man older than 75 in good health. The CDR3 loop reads CSVDGLAGNEQYF. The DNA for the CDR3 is TGCAGCGTTGACGGGCTAGCGGGGAATGAGCAGTACTTC.